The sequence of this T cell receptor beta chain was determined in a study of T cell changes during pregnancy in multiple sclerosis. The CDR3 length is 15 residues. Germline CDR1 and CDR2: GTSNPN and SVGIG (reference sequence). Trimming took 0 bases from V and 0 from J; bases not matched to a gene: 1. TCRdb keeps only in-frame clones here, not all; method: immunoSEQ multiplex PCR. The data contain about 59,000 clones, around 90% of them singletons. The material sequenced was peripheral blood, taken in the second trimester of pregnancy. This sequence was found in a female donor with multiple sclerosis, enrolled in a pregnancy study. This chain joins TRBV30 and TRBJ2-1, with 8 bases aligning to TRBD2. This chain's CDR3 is CAWSVGLASYNEQFF. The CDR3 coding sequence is TGTGCCTGGAGTGTTGGACTAGCCTCCTACAATGAGCAGTTCTTC.